These T cell receptor beta chains were read from a single sample in a study of T cell repertoires in cytomegalovirus infection. TCRdb redid the calling of the reads with MiXCR, one entry per CDR3 protein. The sample has fewer than 300,000 distinct CDR3 sequences, more than 20% seen once. Sequencing was performed on PBMCs. Source of these receptors: a human donor in good health (CMV status not recorded). Some clones in this sample may be carry-over from other donors' samples. Both conserved end residues are part of each CDR3. A D gene is named only where the DNA matches it firmly. Clone size appears in some rows only: once, few, many, or a class for an expanded clone.

j_call v_call d_call clone_size cdr3_aa cdr3_nt
TRBJ1-4 TRBV7-9 NA NA CASSLVEKLFF TGTGCCAGCAGCCTGGTGGAAAAACTGTTTTTT
TRBJ2-1 TRBV12-3/TRBV12-4 TRBD2 few CASSPTSGRAYEQFF TGTGCCAGCAGTCCTACTAGCGGGAGGGCCTATGAGCAGTTCTTC
TRBJ2-2 TRBV20-1 TRBD1 NA CSAREGTGGTGELFF TGCAGTGCTAGAGAAGGGACAGGGGGCACCGGGGAGCTGTTTTTT
TRBJ2-7 TRBV28 TRBD1 NA CASSIGGQVSYEQYF TGTGCCAGCAGTATTGGGGGACAGGTTTCCTACGAGCAGTACTTC
TRBJ1-1 TRBV7-3 NA many CASSIQGNTEAFF TGTGCCAGCAGCATACAGGGGAACACTGAAGCTTTCTTT
TRBJ2-5 TRBV15 TRBD1 NA CATSKNRDRGETQYF TGTGCCACCAGCAAGAACCGGGACAGGGGAGAGACCCAGTACTTC
TRBJ1-1 TRBV7-2 NA NA CASSLDENLNTNTEAFF TGTGCCAGCAGCTTAGATGAGAATCTCAATACCAACACTGAAGCTTTCTTT
TRBJ2-5 TRBV27 NA NA CASSFGGTLRETQYF TGTGCCAGCAGTTTCGGGGGTACACTGCGGGAGACCCAGTACTTC
TRBJ2-5 TRBV7-7 NA few CASSPAGGLLVSETQYF TGTGCTAGCAGCCCTGCGGGTGGGCTCCTCGTGTCGGAGACCCAGTACTTC
TRBJ2-2 TRBV7-3 TRBD1 few CASSPWTGGTGELFF TGTGCCAGCAGCCCTTGGACAGGGGGCACCGGGGAGCTGTTTTTT
TRBJ2-7 TRBV5-6 TRBD2 NA CASRVAGETYEQYF TGTGCCAGCAGGGTGGCGGGGGAGACCTACGAGCAGTACTTC
TRBJ2-5 TRBV5-4 TRBD1 NA CASRYRTGEETQYF TGTGCCAGCAGATATAGGACAGGGGAAGAGACCCAGTACTTC
TRBJ2-3 TRBV19 NA few CASSTTRSSRPDTQYF TGTGCCAGTAGTACAACTAGGTCCTCCCGCCCAGATACGCAGTATTTT
TRBJ2-3 TRBV6-2/TRBV6-3 TRBD2 NA CASSALATSTDTQYF TGTGCCAGCTCCGCACTAGCGACGAGCACAGATACGCAGTATTTT
TRBJ1-1 TRBV12-3/TRBV12-4 NA many CASSPGLGGTEAFF TGTGCCAGCAGTCCCGGGTTGGGGGGCACTGAAGCTTTCTTT
TRBJ2-7 TRBV5-1 TRBD1 few CASRYGTGYYEQYF TGCGCCAGCAGGTACGGGACAGGCTACTACGAGCAGTACTTC
TRBJ2-1 TRBV12-3/TRBV12-4 TRBD2 few CASSLLAGPPYNEQFF TGTGCCAGCAGTTTACTAGCGGGGCCGCCCTACAATGAGCAGTTCTTC
TRBJ2-5 TRBV11-2 TRBD2 many CASSLVAGGETQYF TGTGCCAGCAGCTTAGTGGCGGGAGGAGAGACCCAGTACTTC
TRBJ2-2 TRBV6-5 NA NA CASSYEGVDGELFF TGTGCCAGCAGTTACGAGGGAGTAGACGGGGAGCTGTTTTTT
TRBJ2-5 TRBV7-2 NA many CASSSQTGGNEETQYF TGTGCCAGCAGTTCCCAGACAGGAGGGAACGAAGAGACCCAGTACTTC
TRBJ2-5 TRBV7-9 NA few CASSLGSQGQETQYF TGTGCCAGCAGCTTAGGGTCGCAGGGCCAAGAGACCCAGTACTTC
TRBJ2-5 TRBV6-2/TRBV6-3 TRBD2 NA CASSYSSGRTRETQYF TGTGCCAGCAGTTACTCGAGTGGCAGGACTAGGGAGACCCAGTACTTC
TRBJ2-2 TRBV7-9 TRBD1 NA CASSLDRENTGELFF TGTGCCAGCAGCTTGGACAGGGAGAACACCGGGGAGCTGTTTTTT
TRBJ1-1 TRBV28 NA NA CASSLQGRIAEAFF TGTGCCAGCAGTCTCCAGGGTAGAATTGCTGAAGCTTTCTTT
TRBJ1-3 TRBV7-4 NA NA CASSSTDPLNSGNTIYF TGTGCCAGCAGCTCGACCGACCCTCTCAACTCTGGAAACACCATATATTTT
TRBJ1-1 TRBV5-1 NA NA CASSPWEGTEAFF TGCGCCAGCAGCCCCTGGGAGGGCACTGAAGCTTTCTTT
TRBJ2-2 TRBV2 NA NA CASSVAGIIGELFF TGTGCCAGCAGTGTGGCAGGGATAATCGGGGAGCTGTTTTTT
TRBJ1-1 TRBV7-9 NA NA CASSLKAAEAFF TGTGCCAGCAGCTTAAAAGCCGCTGAAGCTTTCTTT
TRBJ2-7 TRBV25-1 TRBD1 NA CASGQGAFDEQYF TGTGCCAGCGGACAGGGGGCCTTCGACGAGCAGTACTTC
TRBJ2-7 TRBV7-8 NA many CASSFGPEGDEQYF TGTGCCAGCAGCTTTGGGCCGGAGGGCGACGAGCAGTACTTC
TRBJ1-1 TRBV5-1 NA NA CASSSQTMGGLAEAFF TGCGCCAGCAGCTCCCAGACGATGGGGGGGCTGGCTGAAGCTTTCTTT
TRBJ2-5 TRBV19 TRBD1 NA CASSGTEQETQYF TGTGCCAGTAGTGGGACAGAACAAGAGACCCAGTACTTC
TRBJ2-1 TRBV7-2 NA few CASSLMRRRGDEQFF TGTGCCAGCAGCTTGATGAGACGGCGCGGTGATGAGCAGTTCTTC
TRBJ2-1 TRBV6-4 NA few CASGPVGQGRNEQFF TGTGCCAGCGGGCCGGTGGGGCAGGGGCGCAATGAGCAGTTCTTC
TRBJ1-5 TRBV7-9 NA NA CASSGGSHQPQHF TGTGCCAGCAGCGGAGGGAGTCATCAGCCCCAGCATTTT
TRBJ2-2 TRBV11-2 TRBD1 NA CASSQSRDRGAGELFF TGTGCCAGCAGCCAATCCCGGGACAGGGGCGCCGGGGAGCTGTTTTTT
TRBJ1-1 TRBV2 NA few CASSEYRPGDTEAFF TGTGCCAGCAGTGAATATAGGCCAGGGGACACTGAAGCTTTCTTT
TRBJ1-6 TRBV7-9 NA few CAYRPGVSSPLHF TGTGCATACCGCCCGGGGGTGAGTTCACCCCTCCACTTT
TRBJ2-5 TRBV6-1 TRBD1 NA CASRDRVGETQYF TGTGCCAGCAGAGACAGGGTCGGGGAGACCCAGTACTTC
TRBJ2-1 TRBV6-2/TRBV6-3 NA NA CASSYDHADEQFF TGTGCCAGCAGCTACGATCACGCGGATGAGCAGTTCTTC
TRBJ1-6 TRBV19 NA few CATRTVDSPLHF TGTGCCACCAGGACAGTTGATTCACCCCTCCACTTT
TRBJ2-7 TRBV12-3/TRBV12-4 NA few CASSFRGGGWNEQYF TGTGCCAGCAGTTTTCGTGGCGGGGGCTGGAACGAGCAGTACTTC
TRBJ2-6 TRBV19 NA NA CASSIDSGANVLTF TGTGCCAGTAGTATAGACTCTGGGGCCAACGTCCTGACTTTC
TRBJ2-1 TRBV7-2 TRBD1 few CASSTGETTYNEQFF TGTGCCAGCAGCACAGGGGAGACTACCTACAATGAGCAGTTCTTC
TRBJ2-3 TRBV20-1 NA NA CSASLSTDTQYF TGCAGTGCTAGTCTTTCCACAGATACGCAGTATTTT
TRBJ1-1 TRBV6-2/TRBV6-3 NA few CASSYSGQAEAFF TGTGCCAGCAGTTACTCGGGGCAGGCGGAAGCTTTCTTT
TRBJ2-5 TRBV7-2 TRBD2 few CASSPGGGAMRTQYF TGTGCCAGCAGCCCGGGGGGGGGTGCTATGAGGACCCAGTACTTC
TRBJ1-2 TRBV11-2 NA many CASSNGLNYGYTF TGTGCCAGCAGCAACGGCCTTAACTATGGCTACACCTTC